This T cell receptor (beta chain) is from a study of T-cell memory formation after mild COVID-19. Study results and limitations: The study detected some responding clones in pre-infection memory, suggesting cross-reactive memory joined.

This clonotype turned up a few times. Its antigen is unknown. 5'RACE, which relied on constant-segment primers, yielded TCR alpha and TCR beta cDNA libraries carrying sample barcodes and UMIs. TCRdb independently ran MiXCR on the 5' RACE reads; one entry per CDR3 protein. The sample consists of a few hundred thousand distinct CDR3 sequences, approximately 20% of them appearing once. Losses at the gene ends were 8 bases for V and 10 bases for J; bases not matched to a gene: 5. The CDR3 covers 11 residues. From germline, CDR1 is SNHLY and CDR2 FYNNEI. The sequenced sample consisted of PBMCs or a T cell subset sorted from them (not recorded which). The chain joins TRBV2 to TRBJ2-1; 7 positions agree with TRBD2. The TCR was taken from a man between 18 and 35 years old who had mild COVID-19 (a few samples of this study predate the infection). Cell type and time point are not known. CDR3 sequence reads: CASQTSPEQFF. The CDR3 region has the DNA TGTGCCAGCCAGACTAGCCCCGAGCAGTTCTTC.